This TCR beta chain was recorded in a study of T cell responses to AZD1222 COVID-19 vaccine (dated by TCRdb to the early 2020s). Concerning the study at large: AZD1222 recipients with second doses at about 4 weeks or about 12 weeks were pooled, because spike-specific TCR depth and breadth did not differ between schedules. A total of roughly 240 trial participants underwent TCR sequencing, of whom roughly 210 received two doses of AZD1222 and some 26 received two doses of the MenACWY control vaccine. Enrollment into the trials was organized by age into subgroups of 18-55, 56-69 and 70-plus years, and those subgroups contained roughly 140, 27 and 60 TCR-sequenced participants, respectively. The study at large found these results: The 56-69-year group was small, and its depth increase did not reach significance, likely because of low power. Reportedly, close to half of the unique spike-specific TCRs recognized epitopes lying outside the regions that are mutated in the B.1.351 and B.1.1.7 variants. The whole spike protein was spanned by vaccine-associated CD4 TCRs, and dominant responses were seen in regions 160-218 and 743-854. Spike-specific TCR breadth and depth rose significantly after two AZD1222 doses compared with day 0 and with MenACWY recipients. Only five to seven AZD1222 recipients were SARS-CoV-2 seropositive at baseline, limiting conclusions about previously exposed vaccinees. No day 14 peak-response samples were available, so repertoires were characterized only after the peak T cell response. Participants were mostly white British and included more females than males, and it was suggested by the authors that clonal diversity may have been underestimated.

Comments on this clone: What this receptor recognizes is not known. Qualities for individual bases were not recorded, and no much larger clone is one base off.

The germline V gene (reference sequence) sets CDR1 to GTSNPN and CDR2 to SVGIG. From its cysteine to its phenylalanine, the CDR3 spans 11 amino acids. Of the read, only the CDR3 DNA is kept; its 33 bases are in frame from base 1. V loses 1 base of germline sequence and J loses 14 bases, and the interval between the two ends is 12 bases. The CDR3 regions of human TCRbeta chains were subjected to immunosequencing. Processing in the source paper ran as follows. TCRs in the repertoires were matched against a reference library of SARS-CoV-2-specific TCRs that had been generated with the MIRA antigen-specificity platform. Breadth was defined as the fraction of unique TCRs that were SARS-CoV-2-associated, and depth was defined as the fraction of total T cells that were SARS-CoV-2-associated. Using the MIRA data, every spike-specific TCR was mapped to the spike region that the TCR reacted to and assigned to either a CD4 or a CD8 class. Log10-transformed breadth and depth values were compared by one-way ANOVA with Sidak's multiple comparisons tests. TCRdb's version of the immuneACCESS table is confined to in-frame rearrangements and falls short of the full clone set. An unresolved V gene accounts for under half of the shortfall where checked; the remainder is of unknown origin. V, J and clone size derive from that table, while D and trimming were established from the DNA sequence. Across this sample there are 150,000 or so clones, with roughly 90% seen only once. The ten largest clones capture approximately 4.8% of the sample.

Interpreted using the paper, the time point label stands for: baseline before first vaccination. Vaccinee samples came from UK trials COV001 and COV002, including a single-blind randomized controlled phase 2/3 trial of AZD1222 (ChAdOx1 nCoV-19) in healthy adults. For TCRbeta chain sequencing, PBMC samples from trial participants were taken at day 0 and at day 28 after the second dose. This material consisted of peripheral blood, taken on day 0 of AZD1222 vaccination. This chain joins TRBV30 to TRBJ2-1; the D gene is possibly TRBD2, with 6 bases matching. This sequence originates from an adult in good health. The DNA sequence is TGTGCCTGGAGTGCTAGCGTGGTGGAGTTCTTC. Its product reads: CAWSASVVEFF.